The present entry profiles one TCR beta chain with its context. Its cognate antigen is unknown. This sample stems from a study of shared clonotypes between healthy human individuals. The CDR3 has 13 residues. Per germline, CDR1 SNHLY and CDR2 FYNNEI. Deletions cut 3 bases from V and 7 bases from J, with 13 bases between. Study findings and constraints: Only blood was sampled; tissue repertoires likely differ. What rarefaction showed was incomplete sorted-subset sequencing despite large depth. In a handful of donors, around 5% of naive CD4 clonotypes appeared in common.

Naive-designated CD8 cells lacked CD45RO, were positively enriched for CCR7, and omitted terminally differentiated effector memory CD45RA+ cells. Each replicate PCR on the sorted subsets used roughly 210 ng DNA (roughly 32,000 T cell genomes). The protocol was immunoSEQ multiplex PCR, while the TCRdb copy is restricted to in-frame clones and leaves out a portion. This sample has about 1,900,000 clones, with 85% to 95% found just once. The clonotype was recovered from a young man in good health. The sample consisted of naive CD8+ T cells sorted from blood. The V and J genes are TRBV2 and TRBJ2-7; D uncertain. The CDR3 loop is CASSEGEEPEQYF. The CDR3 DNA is TGTGCCAGCAGTGAGGGTGAGGAACCGGAGCAGTACTTC.